The clone carrying this T cell receptor beta chain was seen more than once but under ten times. The antigen is not known. V shed 3 bases, J shed 1 base, and the junction held 10 bases outside the gene matches. The CDR3 spans 16 residues. Germline loops: CDR1 SQVTM, CDR2 ANQGSEA. This sample was taken from a study of post-analysis software for immune sequencing data. The study's findings and limits: About five TRBV segments appeared more often in patients than in controls, and TRBV5-6, TRBV5-1 and TRBV20-1 were among these.

TCR beta cDNA libraries had unique molecular identifiers. TCRdb ran MiXCR on the PCR reads and lists one entry per CDR3 protein. The top ten clones hold 4.5% to 7.5% of a sample with about 570,000 distinct CDR3 sequences, about a third of them seen once. V is TRBV29-1 and J is TRBJ2-3, with TRBD1 identical over 7 bases. The sequenced material came from blood. The clonotype originates from a girl under 18 with multiple sclerosis. The CDR3: CSVEGQPGEGTDTQYF. Here the CDR3 DNA reads TGCAGCGTTGAGGGACAGCCTGGCGAGGGCACAGATACGCAGTATTTT.